The next 10 T cell receptor beta chains were all read from a single sample in a study of blood T cell repertoires in COVID-19. Only in-frame clones appear in the TCRdb table, and some are missing; sequencing was by immunoSEQ multiplex PCR. The table lists around 250,000 clones, roughly 84% of them singletons. The sequenced sample was peripheral blood. Source of these receptors: a woman aged 40 to 55 who had recovered from COVID-19.

V and J are TRBV19 and TRBJ2-1; weak D call: TRBD1 (6 bases). Germline CDR1 reads LNHDA; CDR2 reads SQIVND (reference sequence). This CDR3 comprises 12 residues. V shed 4 bases and J shed 8 bases, with 9 bases lying between them. The CDR3 bases are TGTGCCAGTAGTACTCAGGGGTATGAGCAGTTCTTC. The encoded protein is CASSTQGYEQFF.

The V call is TRBV5-1, the J call TRBJ2-3; 7 nucleotides align to TRBD2. The CDR3 covers 14 residues. Germline-derived CDR1 and CDR2 are SGHRS and YFSETQ. J gave up 4 bases and V 4 bases, and 6 bases lay outside the gene matches. For the CDR3, the DNA is TGCGCCAGCAGCCCGGGGGAGGGTTCAGATACGCAGTATTTT. Its translation is CASSPGEGSDTQYF.

This clone was seen only once. The CDR3 nucleotides are TGCGCCAGCAGCCAAGCGTCAGGACAGACTGGGGGCTACACCTTC. The encoded protein is CASSQASGQTGGYTF. This rearrangement joins TRBV4-1 to TRBJ1-2; possible D gene TRBD1, 6 bases. The CDR3 extends over 15 amino acids. Germline CDR1 and CDR2: MGHRA and YSYEKL. Trimming stripped 1 base from V and 8 bases from J, with 17 bases between.

CDR3 sequence reads: CASSLPSVGGYEQYF. CDR3 DNA sequence: TGTGCCAGCAGCTTACCCAGTGTCGGGGGGTACGAGCAGTACTTC. V gene TRBV7-9 combines with J gene TRBJ2-7; 7 nucleotides match TRBD2. Germline V gene lookup returns CDR1 SEHNR and CDR2 FQNEAQ (reference sequence). Trimming removed 2 bases from V and 4 bases from J; junction bases left unmatched: 8. The length of the CDR3 is 15 residues.

The rearrangement uses TRBV7-3 and TRBJ2-4; D might be TRBD2 (6 bases). The germline gives CDR1 SGHTA, CDR2 FQGTGA. V lost 2 bases and J 0 bases, leaving 11 bases between the germline ends. This CDR3 is 16 amino acids long. CDR3 residues: CASSLQGGIAKNIQYF. The CDR3 DNA sequence: TGTGCCAGCAGCTTACAGGGCGGGATAGCCAAAAACATTCAGTACTTC.

The chain employs TRBV19 and TRBJ2-7; 8 bases align to TRBD1. CDR1 LNHDA and CDR2 SQIVND come from the germline V gene (reference sequence). The CDR3 has 15 amino acids. With 3 bases clipped from V and 3 bases from J, the junction kept 7 bases outside the gene matches. The CDR3 DNA reads TGTGCCAGTAGTATCCACGGACAGGGCCTCTACGAGCAGTACTTC. Protein: CASSIHGQGLYEQYF.

V usage is TRBV18 and J usage is TRBJ1-2; TRBD1 is a possible D gene (6 bases). Deletions cut 3 bases from V and 8 bases from J, with 19 bases between. The CDR3 totals 15 residues. Germline CDR1 is KGHSH and CDR2 is LQKENI. The CDR3 DNA sequence: TGTGCCAGCTCACCTTATTCGTCAGGGGACGGGGGCTACACCTTC. This gives the protein CASSPYSSGDGGYTF.

This clone was observed a handful of times. The chain links TRBV29-1 to TRBJ2-2; 14 bases are a match to TRBD2. V lost 7 bases, J lost 4 bases, and 8 bases stayed unmatched. Germline V gene lookup returns CDR1 SQVTM and CDR2 ANQGSEA. The CDR3 contains 16 residues. CDR3 nucleotide sequence: TGCAGCGCAACCGGGACTAGCGGGGGATCCACCGGGGAGCTGTTTTTT. It codes for CSATGTSGGSTGELFF.

The chain couples TRBV6-2 or TRBV6-3 to TRBJ1-2; D remains ambiguous. Germline V gene data show CDR1 as MNHEY and CDR2 as SVGEGT. The CDR3 is 13 amino acids. Trimming left V 5 bases short and J 6 bases short, with 13 bases between. CDR3: CASSPMRIHGYTF. CDR3 nucleotide sequence: TGTGCCAGCAGTCCCATGCGGATCCATGGCTACACCTTC.

The chain recombines TRBV9 with TRBJ2-1, with 9 bases that match TRBD1. Unmatched junction bases numbered 8, after V lost 3 bases and J lost 7 bases. The CDR3 runs 15 residues. Germline V gene lookup returns CDR1 SGDLS and CDR2 YYNGEE. The CDR3 reads CASSEGDREWNEQFF. The DNA for the CDR3 is TGTGCCAGCAGCGAGGGGGACAGGGAGTGGAATGAGCAGTTCTTC.